This T cell receptor beta chain comes out of a study of tumor and adjacent non-tumor tissue in lung cancer. CDR3 length equals 14 residues. The V gene lost 3 bases and the J gene lost 9 bases, with 14 bases spanning the gap. Germline CDR1 LGHNA, CDR2 YNFKEQ. RNA was extracted from bulk tissue without any cell sorting. Donors were chemotherapy-naive, newly diagnosed lung cancer surgical patients in China, August–November 2014. A modified ARM-PCR protocol with three rounds of nested PCR amplified TCRbeta. TCRdb reanalysed the multiplex PCR reads using MiXCR and keeps one entry per CDR3 protein. The sample carries 120,000 to 150,000 distinct CDR3 sequences, around 66% recorded once.

The specimen was lung tumor tissue. The source is a man in his 60s with small cell lung cancer. The chain couples TRBV4-2 to TRBJ2-2; D is tentatively TRBD1 or TRBD2 (5 bases each). This chain's CDR3 is CASSHDGGPRELFF. For the CDR3, the DNA is TGTGCCAGCAGCCATGATGGGGGTCCAAGGGAGCTGTTTTTT.